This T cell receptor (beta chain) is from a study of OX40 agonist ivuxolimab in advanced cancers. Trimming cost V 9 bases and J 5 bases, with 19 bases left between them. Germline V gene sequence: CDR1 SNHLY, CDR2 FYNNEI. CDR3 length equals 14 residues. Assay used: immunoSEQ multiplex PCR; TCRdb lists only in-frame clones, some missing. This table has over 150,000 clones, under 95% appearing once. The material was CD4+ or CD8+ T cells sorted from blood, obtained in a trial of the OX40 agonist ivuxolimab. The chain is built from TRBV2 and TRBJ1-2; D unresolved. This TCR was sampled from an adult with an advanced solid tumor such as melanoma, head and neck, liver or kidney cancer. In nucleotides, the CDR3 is TGTGCCAGTACGAGATCCGGCCACACATATGGCTACACCTTC. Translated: CASTRSGHTYGYTF.